The clone carrying this T cell receptor beta chain occurred a few times. The target antigen is unknown. TCRdb ran MiXCR on the RT-PCR reads and lists one entry per CDR3 protein. Of about 500,000 distinct CDR3 sequences in the sample, roughly 13% were seen once. This specimen comes from a study of response to subunit inactivated influenza vaccine. Study-level results: Each seasonal influenza vaccination recruits few new T cells, the authors suggested.

CDR1 is DFQATT and CDR2 is SNEGSKA in the germline V gene (reference sequence). This CDR3 is built from 16 residues. The J segment lost 6 bases and the V segment lost 6 bases, leaving 14 bases of the junction unmatched. The sequence was collected from a man in his fifties or sixties who received an inactivated influenza vaccine. This chain connects TRBV20-1 to TRBJ2-1; 10 positions agree with TRBD2. Sequences were derived from PBMCs from blood, sampled around seven weeks after vaccination. The CDR3 is CSAMQRTSGRPNEQFF. The CDR3 DNA follows: TGCAGTGCCATGCAACGGACTAGCGGACGCCCCAATGAGCAGTTCTTC.